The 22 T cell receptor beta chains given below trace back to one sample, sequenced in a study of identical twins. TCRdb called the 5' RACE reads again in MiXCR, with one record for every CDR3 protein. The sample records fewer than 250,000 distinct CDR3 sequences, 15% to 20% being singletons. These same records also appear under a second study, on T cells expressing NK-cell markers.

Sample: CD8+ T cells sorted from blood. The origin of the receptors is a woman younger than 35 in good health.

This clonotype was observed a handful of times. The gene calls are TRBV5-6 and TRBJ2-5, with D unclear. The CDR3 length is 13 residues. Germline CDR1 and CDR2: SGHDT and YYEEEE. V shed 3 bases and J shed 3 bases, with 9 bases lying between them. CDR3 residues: CASSSTLEETQYF. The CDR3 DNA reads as TGTGCCAGCAGCTCGACACTGGAAGAGACCCAGTACTTC.

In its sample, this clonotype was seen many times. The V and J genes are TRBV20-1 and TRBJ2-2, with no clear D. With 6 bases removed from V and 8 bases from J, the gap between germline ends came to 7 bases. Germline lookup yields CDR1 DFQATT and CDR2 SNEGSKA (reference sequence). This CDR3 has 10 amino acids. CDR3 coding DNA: TGCAGTGCATTGGGAGGGGAGCTGTTTTTT. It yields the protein CSALGGELFF.

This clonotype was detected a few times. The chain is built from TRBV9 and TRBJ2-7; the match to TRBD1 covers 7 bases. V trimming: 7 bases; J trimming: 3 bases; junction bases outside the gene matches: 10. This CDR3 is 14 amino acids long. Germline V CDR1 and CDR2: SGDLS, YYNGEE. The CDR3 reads CASSARQGNYEQYF. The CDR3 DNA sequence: TGTGCCAGCTCCGCAAGACAGGGTAACTACGAGCAGTACTTC.

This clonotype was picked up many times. CDR3 protein: CASSSTGVNSPLHF. Here the CDR3 DNA reads TGTGCCAGCAGCTCGACAGGGGTTAATTCACCCCTCCACTTT. The chain recombines TRBV7-9 with TRBJ1-6; 8 bases map to TRBD1. Unmatched junction bases numbered 2, after V lost 4 bases and J lost 6 bases. The CDR3 totals 14 residues. The V gene's germline CDR1 is SEHNR and CDR2 FQNEAQ (reference sequence).

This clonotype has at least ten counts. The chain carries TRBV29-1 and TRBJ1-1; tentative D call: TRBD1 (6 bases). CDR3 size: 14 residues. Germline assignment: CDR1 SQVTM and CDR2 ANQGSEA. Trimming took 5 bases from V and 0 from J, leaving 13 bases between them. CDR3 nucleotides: TGCAGCGTTAAAAAAACAGGGATGAACACTGAAGCTTTCTTT. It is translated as CSVKKTGMNTEAFF.

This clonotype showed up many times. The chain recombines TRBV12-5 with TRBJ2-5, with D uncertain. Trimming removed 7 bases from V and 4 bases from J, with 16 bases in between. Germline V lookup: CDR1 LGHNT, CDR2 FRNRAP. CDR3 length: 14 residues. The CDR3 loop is CASALGGVGETQYF. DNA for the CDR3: TGTGCTAGTGCCCTTGGCGGTGTCGGAGAGACCCAGTACTTC.

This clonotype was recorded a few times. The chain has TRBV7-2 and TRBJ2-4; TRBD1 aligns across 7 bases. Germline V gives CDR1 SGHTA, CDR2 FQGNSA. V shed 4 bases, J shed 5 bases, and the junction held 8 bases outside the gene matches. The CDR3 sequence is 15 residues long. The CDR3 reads CASSSEWDRQNIQYF. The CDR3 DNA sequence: TGTGCCAGCAGCTCGGAATGGGACAGACAAAACATTCAGTACTTC.

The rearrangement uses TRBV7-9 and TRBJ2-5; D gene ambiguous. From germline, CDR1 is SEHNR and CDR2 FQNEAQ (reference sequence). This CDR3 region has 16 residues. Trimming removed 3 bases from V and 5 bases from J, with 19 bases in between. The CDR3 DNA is TGTGCCAGCAGCTTCCAGTTGGACCGAGAACGGGAGACCCAGTACTTC. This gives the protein CASSFQLDRERETQYF.

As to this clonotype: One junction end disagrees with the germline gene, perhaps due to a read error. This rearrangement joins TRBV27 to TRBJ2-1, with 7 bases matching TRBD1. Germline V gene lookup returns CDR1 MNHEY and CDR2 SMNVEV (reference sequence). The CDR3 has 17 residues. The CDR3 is CASRGVWYRGSDNEQFF. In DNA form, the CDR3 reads TGTGCCAGCAGAGGGGTTTGGTACAGGGGCTCCGACAATGAGCAGTTCTTC.

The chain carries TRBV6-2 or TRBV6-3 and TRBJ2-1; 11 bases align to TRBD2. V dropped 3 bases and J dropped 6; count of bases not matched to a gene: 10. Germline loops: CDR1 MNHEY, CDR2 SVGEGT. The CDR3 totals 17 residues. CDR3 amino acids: CASSYRKGLAGPNEQFF. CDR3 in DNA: TGTGCCAGCAGTTATAGGAAAGGACTAGCGGGCCCCAATGAGCAGTTCTTC.

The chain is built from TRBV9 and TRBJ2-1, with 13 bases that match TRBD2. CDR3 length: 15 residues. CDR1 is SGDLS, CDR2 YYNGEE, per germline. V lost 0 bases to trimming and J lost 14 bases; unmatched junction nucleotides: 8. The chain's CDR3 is CASSVDGTSGEGEFF. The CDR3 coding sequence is TGTGCCAGCAGCGTAGATGGGACTAGCGGGGAAGGAGAGTTCTTC.

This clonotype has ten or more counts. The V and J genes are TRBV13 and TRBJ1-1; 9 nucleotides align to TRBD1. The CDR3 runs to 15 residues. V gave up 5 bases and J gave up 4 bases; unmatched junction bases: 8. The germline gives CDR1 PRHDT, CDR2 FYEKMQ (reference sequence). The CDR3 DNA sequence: TGTGCCAGCAGCGGTACAGGGGGCGGGGGCACTGAAGCTTTCTTT. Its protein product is CASSGTGGGGTEAFF.

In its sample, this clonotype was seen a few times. The CDR3 DNA follows: TGTGCCAGCAGTTTAAGGGGACTAGCGGGATACACAGATACGCAGTATTTT. It translates to CASSLRGLAGYTDTQYF. The chain uses TRBV12-3 or TRBV12-4 and TRBJ2-3, with 13 bases aligning to TRBD2. V trimming: 2 bases; J trimming: 2 bases; junction bases outside the gene matches: 4. This CDR3 contains 17 residues.

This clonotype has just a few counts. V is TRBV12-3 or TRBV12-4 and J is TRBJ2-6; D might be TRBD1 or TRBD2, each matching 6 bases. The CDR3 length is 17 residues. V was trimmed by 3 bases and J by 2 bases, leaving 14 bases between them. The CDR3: CASSFFGGLPGANVLTF. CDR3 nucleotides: TGTGCCAGCAGTTTCTTTGGGGGGCTTCCTGGGGCCAACGTCCTGACTTTC.

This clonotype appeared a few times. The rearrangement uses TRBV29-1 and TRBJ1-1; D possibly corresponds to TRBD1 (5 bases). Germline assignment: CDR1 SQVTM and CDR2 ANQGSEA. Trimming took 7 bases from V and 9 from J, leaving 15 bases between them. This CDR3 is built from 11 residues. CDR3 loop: CSADVGLKAFF. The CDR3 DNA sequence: TGCAGCGCCGATGTGGGACTCAAAGCTTTCTTT.

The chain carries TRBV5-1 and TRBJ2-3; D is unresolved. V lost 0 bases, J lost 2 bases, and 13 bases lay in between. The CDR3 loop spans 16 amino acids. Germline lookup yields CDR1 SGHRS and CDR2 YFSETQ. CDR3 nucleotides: TGCGCCAGCAGCTTGGTGATCCGGGCCCACACAGATACGCAGTATTTT. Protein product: CASSLVIRAHTDTQYF.

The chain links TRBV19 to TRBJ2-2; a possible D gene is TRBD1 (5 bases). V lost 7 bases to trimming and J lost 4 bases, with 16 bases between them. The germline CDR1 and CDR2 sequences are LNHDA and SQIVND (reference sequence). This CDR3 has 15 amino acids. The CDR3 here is CASNQALGLTGELFF. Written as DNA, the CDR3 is TGTGCCAGTAACCAGGCCCTGGGGCTCACCGGGGAGCTGTTTTTT.

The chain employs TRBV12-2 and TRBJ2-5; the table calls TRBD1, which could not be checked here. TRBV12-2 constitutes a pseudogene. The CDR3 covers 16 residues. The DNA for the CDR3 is TGTGCAAGTCGCTTAGTAGGGCCAGGGGAGAATGGGACCCAGTACTTC. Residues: CASRLVGPGENGTQYF.

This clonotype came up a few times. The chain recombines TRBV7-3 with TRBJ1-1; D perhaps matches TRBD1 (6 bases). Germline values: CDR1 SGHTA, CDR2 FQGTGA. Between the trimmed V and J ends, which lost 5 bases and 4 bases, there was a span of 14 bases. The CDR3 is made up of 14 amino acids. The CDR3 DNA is TGTGCCAGCAGCCAAACAGGGACGGGCACTGAAGCTTTCTTT. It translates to CASSQTGTGTEAFF.

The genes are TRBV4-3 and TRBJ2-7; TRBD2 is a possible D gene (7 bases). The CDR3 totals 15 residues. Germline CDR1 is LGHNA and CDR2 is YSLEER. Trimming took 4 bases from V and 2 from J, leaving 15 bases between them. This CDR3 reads CASSPLAEGAYEQYF. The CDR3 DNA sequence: TGCGCCAGCAGCCCTCTAGCGGAGGGGGCCTACGAGCAGTACTTC.

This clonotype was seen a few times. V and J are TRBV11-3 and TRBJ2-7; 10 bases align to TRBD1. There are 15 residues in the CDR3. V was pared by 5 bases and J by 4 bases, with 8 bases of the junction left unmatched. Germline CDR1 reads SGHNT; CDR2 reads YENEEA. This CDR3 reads CASSLRDRGLYEQYF. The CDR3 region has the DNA TGTGCCAGCAGCCTCCGGGACAGGGGATTATACGAGCAGTACTTC.

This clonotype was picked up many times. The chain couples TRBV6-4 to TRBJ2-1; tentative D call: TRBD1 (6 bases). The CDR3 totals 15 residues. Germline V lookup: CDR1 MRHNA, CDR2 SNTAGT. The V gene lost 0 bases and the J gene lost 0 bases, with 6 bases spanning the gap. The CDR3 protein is CASSDSGHSYNEQFF. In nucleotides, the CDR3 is TGTGCCAGCAGTGACTCGGGACACTCCTACAATGAGCAGTTCTTC.